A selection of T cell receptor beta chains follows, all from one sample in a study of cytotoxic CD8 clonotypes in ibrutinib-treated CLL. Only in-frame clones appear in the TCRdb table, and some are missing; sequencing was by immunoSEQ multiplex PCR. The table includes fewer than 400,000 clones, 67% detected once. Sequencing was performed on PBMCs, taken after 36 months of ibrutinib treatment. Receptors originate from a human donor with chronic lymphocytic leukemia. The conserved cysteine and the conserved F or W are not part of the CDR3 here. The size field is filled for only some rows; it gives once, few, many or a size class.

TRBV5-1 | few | ASEVGGARTGELF
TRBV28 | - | ASRDLLSSYNEQF
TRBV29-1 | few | SVEDPTYTGELF
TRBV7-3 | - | ASSAGDGVYGYT
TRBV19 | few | ASSSPPGSSYNEQF
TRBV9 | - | ASSRQGTNYGYT
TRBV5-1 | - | ASSLGPGLAGVGIYEQY
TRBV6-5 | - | ASSYTGANTGELF
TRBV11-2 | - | ASSLAAGVQETQY
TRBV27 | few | ASSPHRLAGGSYEQY
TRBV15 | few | ATSREAWRGGEKLF
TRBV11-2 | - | ASSLTGGPYEVDTQY
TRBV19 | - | ASSIQGQGSNYGYT
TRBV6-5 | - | ASSYSKRAKNIQY
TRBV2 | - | ASSEMTVFHYGYT
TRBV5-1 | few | ASSLVSGGSDTQY
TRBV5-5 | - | ASSPEEGGGSETQY
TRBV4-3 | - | ASSQDLGEGLTPQF
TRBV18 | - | ASSLTSTDTQY
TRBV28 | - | ASLLSGANVLT
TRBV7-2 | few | ASSLGHLSNQPQH
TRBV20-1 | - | SATVRETQY
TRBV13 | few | ASSVTGSSTDTQY
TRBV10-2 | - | ASSLAGGPVEQY